The clone carrying this TCR beta chain was found once. This sample stems from a study of blood T cell repertoires in COVID-19. Across the whole study: Whether acute or convalescent, the COVID-19 samples came from the United States, Italy and Spain. Nucleic acid was either cDNA or gDNA, and it came from T cells, B-cell-depleted T cells, or PBMCs.

The CDR3 totals 15 residues. The germline V gene encodes CDR1 LGHDT and CDR2 YNNKEL (reference sequence). Trimming took 2 bases from V and 8 from J, leaving 13 bases between them. The study assigned cohorts using participant-reported clinical history. Sequencing used immunoSEQ multiplex PCR; TCRdb keeps in-frame clones, though not all of them. The table records 120,000 to 150,000 clones, around nine tenths of them present only once. The chain links TRBV3-1 (or the pseudogene TRBV3-2) to TRBJ1-6; maybe TRBD1 (6 bases). The receptor's source is a woman in her 30s with acute COVID-19. Sequencing was done on a sample of PBMCs or T cells enriched from blood (not recorded which). The CDR3 DNA sequence: TGTGCCAGCAGCCAATCGCGGGCAGGGGATTCACCCCTCCACTTT. Its translation is CASSQSRAGDSPLHF.